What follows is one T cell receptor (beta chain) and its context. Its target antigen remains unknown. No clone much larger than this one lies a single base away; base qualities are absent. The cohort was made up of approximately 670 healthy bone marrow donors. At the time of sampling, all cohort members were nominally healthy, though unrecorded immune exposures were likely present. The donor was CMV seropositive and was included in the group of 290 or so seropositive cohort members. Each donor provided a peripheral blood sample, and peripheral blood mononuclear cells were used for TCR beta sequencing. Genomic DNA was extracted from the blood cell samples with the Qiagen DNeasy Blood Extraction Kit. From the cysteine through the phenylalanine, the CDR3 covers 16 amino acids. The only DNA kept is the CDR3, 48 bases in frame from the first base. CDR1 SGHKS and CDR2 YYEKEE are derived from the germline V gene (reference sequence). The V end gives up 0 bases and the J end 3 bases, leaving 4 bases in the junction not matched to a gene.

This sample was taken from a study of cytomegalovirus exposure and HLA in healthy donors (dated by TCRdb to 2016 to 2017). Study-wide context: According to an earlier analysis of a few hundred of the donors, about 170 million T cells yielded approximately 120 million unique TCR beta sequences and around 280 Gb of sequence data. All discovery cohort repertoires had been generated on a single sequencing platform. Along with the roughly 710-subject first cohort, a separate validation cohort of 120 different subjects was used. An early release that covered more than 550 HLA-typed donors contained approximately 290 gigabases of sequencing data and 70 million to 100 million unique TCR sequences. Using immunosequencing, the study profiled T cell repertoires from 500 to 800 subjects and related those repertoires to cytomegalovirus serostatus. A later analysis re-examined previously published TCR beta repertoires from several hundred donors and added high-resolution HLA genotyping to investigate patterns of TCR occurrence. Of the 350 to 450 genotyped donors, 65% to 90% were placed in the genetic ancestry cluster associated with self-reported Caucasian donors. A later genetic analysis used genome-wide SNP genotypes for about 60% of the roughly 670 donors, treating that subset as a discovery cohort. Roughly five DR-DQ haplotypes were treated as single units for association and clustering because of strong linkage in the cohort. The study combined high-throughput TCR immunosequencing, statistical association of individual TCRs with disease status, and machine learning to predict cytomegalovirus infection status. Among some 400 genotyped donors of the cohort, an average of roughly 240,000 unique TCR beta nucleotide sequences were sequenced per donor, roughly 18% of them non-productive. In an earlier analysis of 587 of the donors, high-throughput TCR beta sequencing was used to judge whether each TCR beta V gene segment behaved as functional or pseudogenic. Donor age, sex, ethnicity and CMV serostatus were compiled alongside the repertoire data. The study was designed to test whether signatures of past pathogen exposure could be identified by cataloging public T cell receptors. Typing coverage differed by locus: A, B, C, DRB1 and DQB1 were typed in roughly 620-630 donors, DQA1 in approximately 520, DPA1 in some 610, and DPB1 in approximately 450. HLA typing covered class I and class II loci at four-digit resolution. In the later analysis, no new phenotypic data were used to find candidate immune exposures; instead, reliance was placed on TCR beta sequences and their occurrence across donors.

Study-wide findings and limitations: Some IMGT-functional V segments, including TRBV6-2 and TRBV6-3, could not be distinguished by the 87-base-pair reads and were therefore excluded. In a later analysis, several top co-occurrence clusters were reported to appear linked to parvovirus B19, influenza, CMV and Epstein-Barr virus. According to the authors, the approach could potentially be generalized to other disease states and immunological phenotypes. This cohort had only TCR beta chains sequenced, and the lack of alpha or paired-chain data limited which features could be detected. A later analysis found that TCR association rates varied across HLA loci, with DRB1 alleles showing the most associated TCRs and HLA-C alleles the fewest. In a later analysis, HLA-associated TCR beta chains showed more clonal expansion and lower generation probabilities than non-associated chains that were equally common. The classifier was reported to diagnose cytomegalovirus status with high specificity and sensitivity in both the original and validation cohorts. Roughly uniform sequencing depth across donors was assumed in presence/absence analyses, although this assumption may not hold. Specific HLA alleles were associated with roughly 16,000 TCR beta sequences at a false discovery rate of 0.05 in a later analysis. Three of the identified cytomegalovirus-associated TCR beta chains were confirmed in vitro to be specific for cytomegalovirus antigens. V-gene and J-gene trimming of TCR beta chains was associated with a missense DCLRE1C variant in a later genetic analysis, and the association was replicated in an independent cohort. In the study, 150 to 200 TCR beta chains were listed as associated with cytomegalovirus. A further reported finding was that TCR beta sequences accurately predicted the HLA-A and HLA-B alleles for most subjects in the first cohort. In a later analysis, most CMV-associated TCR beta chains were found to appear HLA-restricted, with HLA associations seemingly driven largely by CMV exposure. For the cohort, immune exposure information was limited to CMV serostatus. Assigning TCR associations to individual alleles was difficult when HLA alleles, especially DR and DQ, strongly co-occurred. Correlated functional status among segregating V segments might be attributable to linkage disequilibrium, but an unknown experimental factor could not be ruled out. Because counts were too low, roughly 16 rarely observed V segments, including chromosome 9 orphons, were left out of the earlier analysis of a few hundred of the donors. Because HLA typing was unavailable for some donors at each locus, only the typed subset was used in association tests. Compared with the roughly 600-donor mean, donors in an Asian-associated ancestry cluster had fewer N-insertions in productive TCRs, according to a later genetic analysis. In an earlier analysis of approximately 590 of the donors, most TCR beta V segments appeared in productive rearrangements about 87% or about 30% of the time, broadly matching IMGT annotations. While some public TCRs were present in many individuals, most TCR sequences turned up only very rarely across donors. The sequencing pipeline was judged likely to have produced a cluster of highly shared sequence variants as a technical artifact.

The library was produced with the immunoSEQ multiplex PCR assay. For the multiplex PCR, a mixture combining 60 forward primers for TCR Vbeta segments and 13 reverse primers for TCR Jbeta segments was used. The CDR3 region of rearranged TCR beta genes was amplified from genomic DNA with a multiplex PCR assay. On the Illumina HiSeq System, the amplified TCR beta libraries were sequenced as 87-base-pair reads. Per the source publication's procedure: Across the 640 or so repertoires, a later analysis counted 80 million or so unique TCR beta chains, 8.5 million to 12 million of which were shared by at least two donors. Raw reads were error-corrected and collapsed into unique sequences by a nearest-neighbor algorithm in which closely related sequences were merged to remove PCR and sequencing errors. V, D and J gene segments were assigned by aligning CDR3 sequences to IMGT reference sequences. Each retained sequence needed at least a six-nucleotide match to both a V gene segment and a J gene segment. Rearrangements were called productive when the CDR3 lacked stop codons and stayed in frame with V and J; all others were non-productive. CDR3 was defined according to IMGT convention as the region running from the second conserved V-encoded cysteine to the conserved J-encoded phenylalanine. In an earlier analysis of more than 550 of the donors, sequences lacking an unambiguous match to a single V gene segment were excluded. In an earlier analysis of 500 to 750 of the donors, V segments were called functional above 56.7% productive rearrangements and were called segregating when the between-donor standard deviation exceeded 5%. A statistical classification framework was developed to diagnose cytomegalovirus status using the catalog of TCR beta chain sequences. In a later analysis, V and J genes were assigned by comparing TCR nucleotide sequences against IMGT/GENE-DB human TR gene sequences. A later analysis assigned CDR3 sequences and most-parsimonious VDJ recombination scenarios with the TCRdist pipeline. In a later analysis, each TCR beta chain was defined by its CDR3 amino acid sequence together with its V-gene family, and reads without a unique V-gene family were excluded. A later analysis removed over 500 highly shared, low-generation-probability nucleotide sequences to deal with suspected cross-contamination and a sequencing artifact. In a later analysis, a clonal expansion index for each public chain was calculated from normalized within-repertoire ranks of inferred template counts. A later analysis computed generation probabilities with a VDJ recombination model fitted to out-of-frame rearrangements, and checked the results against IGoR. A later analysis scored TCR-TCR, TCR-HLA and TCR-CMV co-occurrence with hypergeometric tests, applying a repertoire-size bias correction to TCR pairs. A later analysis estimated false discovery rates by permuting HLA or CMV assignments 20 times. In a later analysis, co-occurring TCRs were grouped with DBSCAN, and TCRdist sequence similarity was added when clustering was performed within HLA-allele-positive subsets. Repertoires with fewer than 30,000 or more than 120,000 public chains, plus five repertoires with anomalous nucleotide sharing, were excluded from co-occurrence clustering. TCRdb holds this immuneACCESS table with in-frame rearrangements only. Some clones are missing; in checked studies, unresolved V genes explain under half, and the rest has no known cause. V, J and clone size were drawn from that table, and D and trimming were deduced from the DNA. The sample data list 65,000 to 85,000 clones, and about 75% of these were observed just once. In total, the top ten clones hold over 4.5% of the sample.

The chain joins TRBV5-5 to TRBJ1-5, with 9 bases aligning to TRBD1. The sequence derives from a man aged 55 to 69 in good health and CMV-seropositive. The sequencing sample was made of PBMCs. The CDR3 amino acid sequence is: CASSLVGQGPNQPQHF. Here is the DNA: TGTGCCAGCAGCTTGGTGGGACAGGGACCCAATCAGCCCCAGCATTTT.